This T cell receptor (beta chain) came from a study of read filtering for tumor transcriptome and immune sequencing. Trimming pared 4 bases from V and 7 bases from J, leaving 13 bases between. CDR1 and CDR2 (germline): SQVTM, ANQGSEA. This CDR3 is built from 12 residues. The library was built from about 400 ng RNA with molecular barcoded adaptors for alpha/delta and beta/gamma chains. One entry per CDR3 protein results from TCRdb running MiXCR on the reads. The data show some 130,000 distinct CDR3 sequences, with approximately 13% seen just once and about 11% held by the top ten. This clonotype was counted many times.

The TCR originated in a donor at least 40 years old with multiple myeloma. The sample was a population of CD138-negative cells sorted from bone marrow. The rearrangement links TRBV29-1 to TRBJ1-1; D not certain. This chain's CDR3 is CSVATMGREAFF. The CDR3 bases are TGCAGCGTTGCGACTATGGGCCGTGAAGCTTTCTTT.